This T cell receptor beta chain was sequenced for a study of T cell responses to AZD1222 COVID-19 vaccine. V lost 4 bases to trimming and J lost 1 base, with 11 bases between them. Per the germline V gene, CDR1 is SGHRS and CDR2 is YFSETQ. The length of the CDR3 is 14 residues. Study-wide results and caveats: Across spike, vaccine-associated CD4 TCRs were found, dominant at 160-218 and 743-854. None of the repertoires were sampled until the peak T cell response had passed.

On this clone: Its target is not known. Other nucleotide sequences in the sample specify the same CDR3.

Using immunoSEQ multiplex PCR, the repertoire was profiled, and TCRdb retains in-frame clones only, with some absent. The sample yields 200,000 or so clones, about 90% seen once. This material consisted of peripheral blood, taken on day 0 of AZD1222 vaccination. This chain uses TRBV5-1 with TRBJ1-1; unclear D gene. The TCR originated in an adult in good health. The CDR3 sequence is CASSLATGNTEAFF. The CDR3 region has the DNA TGCGCCAGCAGCCTAGCAACGGGGAACACTGAAGCTTTCTTT.